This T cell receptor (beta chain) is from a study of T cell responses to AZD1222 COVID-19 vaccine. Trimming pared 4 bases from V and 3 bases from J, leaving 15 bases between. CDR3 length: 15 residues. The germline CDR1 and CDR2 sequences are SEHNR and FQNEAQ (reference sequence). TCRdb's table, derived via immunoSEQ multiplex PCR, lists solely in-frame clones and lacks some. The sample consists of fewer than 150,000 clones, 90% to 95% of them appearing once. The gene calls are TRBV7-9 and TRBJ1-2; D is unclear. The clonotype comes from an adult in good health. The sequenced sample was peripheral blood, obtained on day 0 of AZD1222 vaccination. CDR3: CASSYQTFRDYGYTF. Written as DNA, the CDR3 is TGTGCCAGCAGCTACCAAACTTTTCGCGACTATGGCTACACCTTC.